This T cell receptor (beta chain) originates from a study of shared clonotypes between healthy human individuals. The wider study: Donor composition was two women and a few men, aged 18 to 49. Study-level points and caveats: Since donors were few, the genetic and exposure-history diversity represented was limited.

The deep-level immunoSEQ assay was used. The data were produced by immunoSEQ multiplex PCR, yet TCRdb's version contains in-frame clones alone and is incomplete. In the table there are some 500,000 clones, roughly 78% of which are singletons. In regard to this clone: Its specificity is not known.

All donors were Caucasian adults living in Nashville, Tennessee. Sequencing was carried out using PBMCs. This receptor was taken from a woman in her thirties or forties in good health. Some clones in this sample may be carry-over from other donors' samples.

Written as DNA, the CDR3 is TGTGCCAGCTCCGTCTGGAATGAGGGCTATGGCTACACCTTC. This gives the protein CASSVWNEGYGYTF. The chain has TRBV18 and TRBJ1-2, with D uncertain. The CDR3 sequence is 14 residues long. The germline V gene has CDR1 KGHSH and CDR2 LQKENI. Trimming removed 6 bases at V and 4 bases at J, with 15 bases between.